These 32 T cell receptor beta chains were sequenced from one sample in a study of human versus mouse CDR3 diversity and MHC coevolution. Clones were read by immunoSEQ multiplex PCR, and TCRdb kept only the in-frame ones, dropping some. Of 75,000 to 90,000 clones listed, over 85% are singletons. The sequenced material came from naive CD4+ T cells from blood. Subset in this sample: CD45RO-negative CD62L-positive naive CD4 T cells. These receptors all stem from a person aged 25 to 75 in good health.

The chain carries TRBV19 and TRBJ1-3; no firm D call. The CDR3 is made up of 16 amino acids. The V end was cut by 0 bases, the J end by 0 bases, with 9 bases between. Germline V gene lookup returns CDR1 LNHDA and CDR2 SQIVND (reference sequence). CDR3 coding DNA: TGTGCCAGTAGTATAGACGGCTGGAGCTCTGGAAACACCATATATTTT. This sequence encodes CASSIDGWSSGNTIYF.

The genes are TRBV2 and TRBJ1-5; 8 bases align to TRBD1. The CDR3 consists of 15 residues. CDR1 and CDR2 (germline): SNHLY, FYNNEI. The V segment lost 5 bases and the J segment 4 bases; nucleotides outside the gene matches: 7. The CDR3 coding sequence is TGTGCCAGCAGTCCAAGGACAGGGTTGAATCAGCCCCAGCATTTT. Its protein product is CASSPRTGLNQPQHF.

For this clone: At one of its ends the junction is not consistent with the germline gene, which may arise from a read error. The rearrangement joins TRBV18 to TRBJ2-1; TRBD2 aligns across 11 bases. The CDR3 has 16 amino acids. Germline V lookup: CDR1 KGHSH, CDR2 LQKENI. The CDR3 here is CVSSGRGLAANNEQFF. CDR3 DNA sequence: TGTGTCAGCTCAGGCCGGGGACTAGCGGCAAACAATGAGCAGTTCTTC.

The chain joins TRBV9 to TRBJ1-2; D remains ambiguous. The ends were cut back, 1 base at V and 4 bases at J, with 11 bases in the middle. CDR3 length equals 14 residues. Germline V gives CDR1 SGDLS, CDR2 YYNGEE. The DNA of the CDR3 is TGTGCCAGCAGCGTACTTGTTGTTAGCTATGGCTACACCTTC. Translated: CASSVLVVSYGYTF.

The chain uses TRBV6-5 and TRBJ1-5; TRBD1 is a possible D gene (5 bases). Between the trimmed V and J ends, which lost 8 bases and 4 bases, there was a span of 15 bases. In germline, CDR1 is MNHEY, CDR2 SVGAGI. The length of the CDR3 is 14 residues. This CDR3 reads CASRRGGDNQPQHF. The CDR3 DNA follows: TGTGCCAGCCGAAGGGGTGGAGATAATCAGCCCCAGCATTTT.

This rearrangement joins TRBV7-2 to TRBJ2-7; D gene unclear. V was pared by 1 base and J by 1 base, with 5 bases between. There are 13 residues in the CDR3. Germline lookup yields CDR1 SGHTA and CDR2 FQGNSA. The DNA for the CDR3 is TGTGCCAGCAGCTTAGGGCCGTCCTACGAGCAGTACTTC. Its translation is CASSLGPSYEQYF. Drawing the rest from reference TRBV7-2 and TRBJ2-7, the complete variable domain is GAGVSQSPSNKVTEKGKDVELRCDPISGHTALYWYRQSLGQGLEFLIYFQGNSAPDKSGLPSDRFSAERTGGSVSTLTIQRTQQEDSAVYLCASSLGPSYEQYFGPGTRLTVT.

The chain couples TRBV5-1 to TRBJ2-1; 7 bases map to TRBD1. From germline, CDR1 is SGHRS and CDR2 YFSETQ. V trimming: 4 bases; J trimming: 3 bases; junction bases outside the gene matches: 22. The CDR3 is 20 residues long. CDR3 loop: CASSLPGQQERLGGYNEQFF. CDR3 bases: TGCGCCAGCAGCCTACCGGGACAGCAGGAGCGGTTAGGGGGCTACAATGAGCAGTTCTTC.

The CDR3 protein is CASSLGQGLNTEAFF. CDR3 nucleotides: TGTGCCAGCAGCCTCGGACAGGGGTTGAACACTGAAGCTTTCTTT. V gene TRBV7-3 combines with J gene TRBJ1-1; 9 bases align to TRBD1. Germline lookup yields CDR1 SGHTA and CDR2 FQGTGA. V shed 5 bases and J 0 bases; nucleotides not matched to a gene: 4. The CDR3 contains 15 residues.

The rearrangement links TRBV5-4 to TRBJ2-5; 7 bases are shared with TRBD2. V lost 5 bases and J lost 5; bases outside the gene matches: 6. The CDR3 consists of 13 residues. The germline V gene has CDR1 SGHNT and CDR2 YYREEE (reference sequence). As DNA, the CDR3 is TGTGCCAGCAGTACTTGGGGGGGGGAGACCCAGTACTTC. This codes for CASSTWGGETQYF.

The chain employs TRBV15 and TRBJ2-7; 8 bases align to TRBD1. Per the germline V gene, CDR1 is LNHNV and CDR2 is YYDKDF (reference sequence). This CDR3 is built from 17 residues. V lost 5 bases and J lost 1; bases outside the gene matches: 13. CDR3 residues: CATSSGGRDRTSYEQYF. CDR3 DNA sequence: TGTGCCACCAGCTCAGGGGGCCGGGACAGAACTTCCTACGAGCAGTACTTC. Full variable domain (missing parts from reference TRBV15 and TRBJ2-7): DAMVIQNPRYQVTQFGKPVTLSCSQTLNHNVMYWYQQKSSQAPKLLFHYYDKDFNNEADTPDNFQSRRPNTSFCFLDIRSPGLGDTAMYLCATSSGGRDRTSYEQYFGPGTRLTVT.

The V and J genes are TRBV18 and TRBJ1-1; D perhaps matches TRBD1 (5 bases). The CDR3 is 15 amino acids. The germline V gene encodes CDR1 KGHSH and CDR2 LQKENI. Trimming removed 5 bases from V and 4 bases from J, with 17 bases in between. The CDR3 nucleotides read TGTGCCAGCTCAATAGGGGCGGGGGAAGCCACTGAAGCTTTCTTT. This gives the protein CASSIGAGEATEAFF.

The count of this clone is one. The gene calls are TRBV25-1 and TRBJ1-6; D gene uncertain. Trimming took 4 bases from V and 5 from J, leaving 9 bases between them. The CDR3 has 14 amino acids. Per germline, CDR1 MGHDK and CDR2 SYGVNS. The CDR3 loop is CASSGPRNNSPLHF. The CDR3 DNA reads TGTGCCAGCAGTGGACCGAGGAATAATTCACCCCTCCACTTT. Together with reference TRBV25-1 and TRBJ1-6, the CDR3 gives the full variable domain: EADIYQTPRYLVIGTGKKITLECSQTMGHDKMYWYQQDPGMELHLIHYSYGVNSTEKGDLSSESTVSRIRTEHFPLTLESARPSHTSQYLCASSGPRNNSPLHFGNGTRLTVT.

V gene TRBV7-2 combines with J gene TRBJ2-5, with 9 bases matching TRBD2. The CDR3 is 14 amino acids. Looked up from germline, CDR1 is SGHTA and CDR2 is FQGNSA. With 5 bases clipped from V and 7 bases from J, the junction kept 8 bases outside the gene matches. The CDR3 protein is CASSPRGGLGTQYF. DNA of the CDR3: TGTGCCAGCAGCCCGCGGGGGGGCCTTGGGACCCAGTACTTC.

J is TRBJ2-1 and V is TRBV19; TRBD1 agrees at 10 bases. V lost 7 bases to trimming and J lost 4 bases; unmatched junction nucleotides: 10. Germline V gene data show CDR1 as LNHDA and CDR2 as SQIVND (reference sequence). This CDR3 has 16 residues. The CDR3 region is CASIPAGTGVYNEQFF. The CDR3 DNA is TGTGCCAGTATCCCAGCAGGGACAGGGGTATACAATGAGCAGTTCTTC.

Notes on this clone: The same CDR3 is also encoded by other DNA sequences in this sample. The rearrangement links TRBV2 to TRBJ1-1; 7 bases match TRBD1. V lost 5 bases, J lost 3 bases, and 3 bases stayed unmatched. Germline lookup yields CDR1 SNHLY and CDR2 FYNNEI. CDR3 length: 13 amino acids. The CDR3: CASSSDRDTEAFF. For the CDR3, the DNA is TGTGCCAGCAGTTCAGACAGGGACACTGAAGCTTTCTTT.

The V call is TRBV4-1, the J call TRBJ2-1, with D possibly being TRBD2 (5 bases). Germline assignment: CDR1 MGHRA and CDR2 YSYEKL. The CDR3 length is 13 residues. The V and J ends lost 1 base and 7 bases respectively, with 8 bases between them. The CDR3 region has the DNA TGCGCCAGCAGCCAAGTCGGGAAGAATGAGCAGTTCTTC. Translation: CASSQVGKNEQFF.

This sequence joins TRBV6-1 and TRBJ2-5; 12 positions match TRBD2. In germline, CDR1 is MNHNS, CDR2 SASEGT. The J segment lost 4 bases and the V segment lost 2 bases, leaving 11 bases of the junction unmatched. CDR3 length: 18 residues. The CDR3 sequence is CASSEQRRLAGVGETQYF. The CDR3 DNA reads TGTGCCAGCAGTGAACAGCGACGACTAGCGGGAGTGGGAGAGACCCAGTACTTC.

This rearrangement joins TRBV19 to TRBJ2-3; tentative D call: TRBD2 (5 bases). This CDR3 has 12 residues. Germline-derived CDR1 and CDR2 are LNHDA and SQIVND (reference sequence). Trimming took 6 bases from V and 6 from J, leaving 10 bases between them. CDR3 bases: TGTGCCAGTAGGGCGAGGGCCGATACGCAGTATTTT. This sequence encodes CASRARADTQYF. Full variable domain (missing parts from reference TRBV19 and TRBJ2-3): DGGITQSPKYLFRKEGQNVTLSCEQNLNHDAMYWYRQDPGQGLRLIYYSQIVNDFQKGDIAEGYSVSREKKESFPLTVTSAQKNPTAFYLCASRARADTQYFGPGTRLTVL.

V gene TRBV2 combines with J gene TRBJ1-2; a weak D match, TRBD1 (5 bases). Germline V gene sequence: CDR1 SNHLY, CDR2 FYNNEI. Trimming removed 8 bases at V and 7 bases at J, with 23 bases between. The length of the CDR3 is 15 residues. CDR3 residues: CASRGTAPIEGGYTF. In nucleotides, the CDR3 is TGTGCCAGCCGGGGGACGGCTCCGATCGAGGGTGGCTACACCTTC.

The chain recombines TRBV7-2 with TRBJ2-7; a possible D gene is TRBD2 (5 bases). Between the trimmed V and J ends, which lost 5 bases and 4 bases, there was a span of 15 bases. In germline, CDR1 is SGHTA, CDR2 FQGNSA. CDR3 length equals 14 residues. The CDR3 DNA reads TGTGCCAGCAGCCCACTGAACCGGGGATACGAGCAGTACTTC. Amino acids: CASSPLNRGYEQYF.

The rearrangement joins TRBV7-9 to TRBJ2-5, with TRBD1 identical over 8 bases. Matching the DNA end better, TRBJ2-7 makes the J call doubtful. Germline CDR1 and CDR2: SEHNR and FQNEAQ (reference sequence). The CDR3 is 14 amino acids. The chain's CDR3 is CASSQRGQGGEQYF. DNA of the CDR3: TGTGCCAGCAGCCAGCGTGGACAGGGAGGCGAGCAGTACTTC.

This sequence joins TRBV5-4 and TRBJ2-1; 11 bases match TRBD2. The V and J ends lost 3 bases and 11 bases, in that order; junction bases with no gene match: 7. CDR3 length equals 14 residues. Germline-derived CDR1 and CDR2 are SGHNT and YYREEE (reference sequence). The CDR3 reads CASSSGSGGAQQFF. The CDR3 DNA sequence: TGTGCCAGCAGCTCGGGTAGCGGGGGGGCCCAGCAGTTCTTC.

V gene TRBV7-2 combines with J gene TRBJ2-2; 9 bases fit TRBD1. From germline, CDR1 is SGHTA and CDR2 FQGNSA. Trimming took 4 bases from V and 7 from J; bases not matched to a gene: 4. CDR3 length equals 14 residues. The CDR3 protein is CASSSRQGGGELFF. The CDR3 region has the DNA TGTGCCAGCAGCTCAAGACAGGGGGGCGGGGAGCTGTTTTTT.

V and J are TRBV11-1 and TRBJ1-1; D is undetermined. The germline CDR1 and CDR2 sequences are SGHAT and FQDESV (reference sequence). This CDR3 has 11 amino acids. V was clipped by 4 bases and J by 3 bases, with 3 bases between them. CDR3 coding DNA: TGTGCCAGCAGCTCCTACACTGAAGCTTTCTTT. Encoded protein: CASSSYTEAFF.

The gene calls are TRBV7-9 and TRBJ2-2; tentatively, D is TRBD2 (6 bases). This CDR3 spans 13 amino acids. The V gene lost 1 base and the J gene lost 6 bases, with 6 bases spanning the gap. Germline V gene data show CDR1 as SEHNR and CDR2 as FQNEAQ (reference sequence). The DNA of the CDR3 is TGTGCCAGCAGCTTAGAGCGGGCCGGGGAGCTGTTTTTT. Its translation: CASSLERAGELFF.

The J gene is TRBJ2-7, the V gene TRBV7-6; a weak D match, TRBD1 (8 bases). V was clipped by 5 bases and J by 6 bases, with 20 bases between them. The CDR3 spans 15 residues. The germline CDR1 and CDR2 sequences are SGHVS and FNYEAQ. The CDR3 sequence is CASSTYRGSSGEQYF. The CDR3, as DNA: TGTGCCAGCAGCACCTACAGGGGGTCTAGCGGCGAGCAGTACTTC.

The rearrangement uses TRBV27 and TRBJ2-1, with D possibly matching TRBD1 (6 bases). This CDR3 contains 14 residues. V was cut by 11 bases and J by 1 base, with 15 bases left in between. Germline CDR1 and CDR2: MNHEY and SMNVEV (reference sequence). CDR3 DNA: TGTGCCTCGGCGAGACAGGAGTCCTACAATGAGCAGTTCTTC. Protein: CASARQESYNEQFF.

V gene TRBV6-5 combines with J gene TRBJ1-1; 7 nucleotides match TRBD1. This CDR3 is built from 13 residues. V shed 10 bases, J shed 2 bases, and the junction held 7 bases outside the gene matches. Germline CDR1 is MNHEY and CDR2 is SVGAGI. The CDR3 sequence: CAIGGQPNTEAFF. The DNA for the CDR3 is TGTGCCATAGGGGGCCAGCCAAACACTGAAGCTTTCTTT.

The chain couples TRBV11-2 to TRBJ2-3, with a possible D match to TRBD2 (5 bases). Germline V gene data show CDR1 as SGHAT and CDR2 as FQNNGV. Trimming shortened V by 1 base and J by 0 bases, and 11 bases separated the two germline ends. The CDR3 length is 16 residues. The CDR3 spells CASSLGRGRSTDTQYF. The CDR3 region has the DNA TGTGCCAGCAGCTTAGGTCGTGGGAGAAGCACAGATACGCAGTATTTT.

The table lists this clone with a count of one. This sequence joins TRBV19 and TRBJ2-1; 10 bases are a match to TRBD2. The CDR3 is made up of 15 amino acids. Germline V gene lookup returns CDR1 LNHDA and CDR2 SQIVND (reference sequence). V shed 3 bases, J shed 8 bases, and the junction held 7 bases outside the gene matches. CDR3 loop: CASSMSGGAIYEQFF. The CDR3 DNA sequence: TGTGCCAGTAGTATGAGCGGGGGGGCCATATATGAGCAGTTCTTC.

This sequence joins TRBV10-3 and TRBJ1-1, with 8 bases lining up with TRBD1. The germline gives CDR1 ENHRY, CDR2 SYGVKD. The CDR3 contains 16 residues. The trim removed 7 bases at V and 0 bases at J, leaving 10 bases unmatched. The CDR3 is CAIKRSQGAMNTEAFF. The CDR3 nucleotides are TGTGCCATCAAAAGGTCCCAGGGGGCTATGAACACTGAAGCTTTCTTT.

This chain uses TRBV7-2 with TRBJ2-2; D is uncertain. The CDR3 covers 14 residues. Trimming took 1 base from V and 9 from J, leaving 12 bases between them. The V gene's germline CDR1 is SGHTA and CDR2 FQGNSA. The CDR3: CASSLGAVRRELFF. CDR3 DNA sequence: TGTGCCAGCAGCTTAGGGGCAGTGCGAAGGGAGCTGTTTTTT.